The T cell receptor beta chain described here comes from a study of a mutant IDH1 vaccine in newly diagnosed glioma. Study-wide context: Patients previously underwent radiotherapy, temozolomide, or both, and most underwent both.

This sample's time point: week 35, safety follow-up. Each vaccine dose was 300 ug of mutant IDH1 20-mer peptide, with topical imiquimod. New astrocytomas of WHO grade 3 or 4 that were IDH1-mutant and ATRX-lost were found in the donors. This clone occurred once. Its specificity is unknown. Some clones are missing from TCRdb's copy, which holds only in-frame ones; the method was immunoSEQ multiplex PCR. Among about 48,000 clones listed, approximately 80% were seen once. Germline-derived CDR1 and CDR2 are KGHSH and LQKENI. The CDR3 runs to 16 residues. V shed 5 bases and J 6 bases; nucleotides not matched to a gene: 11.

The material sequenced was PBMCs, taken from a glioma patient whose treatment included an IDH1 peptide vaccine. This sequence was found in a man aged 40-49 years with glioma. The chain uses TRBV18 and TRBJ1-2; 11 nucleotides line up with TRBD1. DNA of the CDR3: TGTGCCAGCTCAGGCATTAGGACAGGGGGCGAGGATGGCTACACCTTC. Translation: CASSGIRTGGEDGYTF.